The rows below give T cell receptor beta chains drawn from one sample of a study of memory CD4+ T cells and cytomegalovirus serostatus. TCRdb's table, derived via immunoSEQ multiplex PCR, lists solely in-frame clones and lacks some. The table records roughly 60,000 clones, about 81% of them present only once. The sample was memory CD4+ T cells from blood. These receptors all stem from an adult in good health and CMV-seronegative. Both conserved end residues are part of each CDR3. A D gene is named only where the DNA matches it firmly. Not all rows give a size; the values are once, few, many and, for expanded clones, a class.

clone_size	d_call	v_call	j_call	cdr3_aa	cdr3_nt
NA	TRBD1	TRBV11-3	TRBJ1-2	CASSLFGQRGRDGYTF	TGTGCCAGCAGCTTATTTGGCCAGAGGGGGCGTGATGGCTACACCTTC
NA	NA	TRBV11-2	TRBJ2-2	CASSRTQTRSGELFF	TGTGCCAGCAGCCGTACCCAGACTAGATCCGGGGAGCTGTTTTTT
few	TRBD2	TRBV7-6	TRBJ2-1	CASAGTSGNNEQFF	TGTGCCAGCGCCGGGACTAGCGGTAACAATGAGCAGTTCTTC
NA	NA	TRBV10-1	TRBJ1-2	CASRARDTLYGYTF	TGCGCCAGCAGGGCACGGGACACCCTCTATGGCTACACCTTC
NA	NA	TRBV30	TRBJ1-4	CAWSVFRAGTNEKLFF	TGTGCCTGGAGTGTATTCAGAGCAGGGACTAATGAAAAACTGTTTTTT
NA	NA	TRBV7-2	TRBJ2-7	CASSLPPFSYEQYF	TGTGCCAGCAGCTTACCACCGTTCTCCTACGAGCAGTACTTC
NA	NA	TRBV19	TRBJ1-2	CASRPRDYGYTF	TGTGCCAGTAGACCCAGAGACTATGGCTACACCTTC
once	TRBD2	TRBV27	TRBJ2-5	CASSFSVSSGIETQYF	TGTGCCAGCAGTTTTTCGGTATCTAGCGGGATAGAGACCCAGTACTTC
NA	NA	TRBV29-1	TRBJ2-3	CSVQRPGRGLTDTQYF	TGCAGCGTTCAACGACCAGGAAGGGGGTTAACAGATACGCAGTATTTT
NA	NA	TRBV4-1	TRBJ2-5	CASSQERASWETQYF	TGCGCCAGCAGCCAAGAGAGGGCTAGTTGGGAGACCCAGTACTTC
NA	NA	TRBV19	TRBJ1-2	CASSGGRASSGYTF	TGTGCCAGTAGTGGAGGCAGGGCCTCGAGTGGCTACACCTTC
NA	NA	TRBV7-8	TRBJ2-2	CASSFWGRNTGELFF	TGTGCCAGCAGCTTTTGGGGGAGGAACACCGGGGAGCTGTTTTTT
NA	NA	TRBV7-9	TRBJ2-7	CASSLDNSPRYF	TGTGCCAGCAGCTTAGACAACTCCCCAAGGTACTTC
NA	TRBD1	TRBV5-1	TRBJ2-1	CASSLVDQGAYEQFF	TGCGCCAGCAGCTTGGTTGACCAGGGGGCCTATGAGCAGTTCTTC
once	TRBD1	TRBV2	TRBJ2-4	CASSGGGQGMKGKNIQYF	TGTGCCAGCAGTGGCGGGGGACAGGGGATGAAAGGCAAAAACATTCAGTACTTC
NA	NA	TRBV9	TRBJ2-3	CASSVVGTSTDTQYF	TGTGCCAGCAGCGTAGTCGGGACAAGCACAGATACGCAGTATTTT
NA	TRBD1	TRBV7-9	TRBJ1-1	CASSLGTGAQQLNTEAFF	TGTGCCAGCAGCCTTGGGACAGGGGCCCAACAATTGAACACTGAAGCTTTCTTT
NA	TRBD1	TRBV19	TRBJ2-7	CASKGTGSYEQYF	TGTGCCAGTAAAGGGACAGGGTCCTACGAGCAGTACTTC
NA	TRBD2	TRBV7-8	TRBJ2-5	CASSLDRGRKETQYF	TGTGCCAGCAGCTTAGATCGCGGGAGAAAAGAGACCCAGTACTTC
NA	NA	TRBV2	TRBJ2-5	CASIPGREQETQYF	TGTGCCAGCATTCCGGGCAGGGAACAAGAGACCCAGTACTTC
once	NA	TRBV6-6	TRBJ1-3	CASRGGADTIYF	TGTGCCAGCAGAGGAGGGGCGGACACCATATATTTT
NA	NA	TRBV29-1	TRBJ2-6	CSVDFVGDGANVLTF	TGCAGCGTTGATTTTGTGGGGGACGGGGCCAACGTCCTGACTTTC
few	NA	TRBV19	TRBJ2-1	CASSIRIYNEQFF	TGTGCCAGTAGTATCAGAATCTACAATGAGCAGTTCTTC
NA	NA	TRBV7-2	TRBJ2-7	CASSLDGGARYEQYF	TGTGCCAGCAGCTTAGATGGGGGGGCGAGGTACGAGCAGTACTTC
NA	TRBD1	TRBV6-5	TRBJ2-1	CASSTIPGQGLSQFF	TGTGCCAGCAGTACAATCCCGGGACAGGGCCTTTCGCAGTTCTTC
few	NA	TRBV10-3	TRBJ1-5	CAISELRRDGQPQHF	TGTGCCATCAGTGAATTGAGGAGGGATGGTCAGCCCCAGCATTTT
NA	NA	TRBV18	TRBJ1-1	CASSPMVGRTNTEAFF	TGTGCCAGCTCACCAATGGTCGGTAGAACGAACACTGAAGCTTTCTTT
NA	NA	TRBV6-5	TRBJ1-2	CASSYSPKRGGYGYTF	TGTGCCAGCAGTTACTCCCCAAAACGGGGTGGCTATGGCTACACCTTC
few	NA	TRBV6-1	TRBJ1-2	CASSEIPGAGGGYTF	TGTGCCAGCAGTGAAATCCCCGGGGCGGGTGGTGGCTACACCTTC
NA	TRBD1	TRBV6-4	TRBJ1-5	CATLDRGAGQPQHF	TGTGCCACCCTAGACAGGGGCGCAGGACAGCCCCAGCATTTT
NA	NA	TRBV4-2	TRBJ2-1	CASSQAWRASSYNEQFF	TGTGCCAGCAGCCAAGCGTGGCGGGCCAGCTCCTACAATGAGCAGTTCTTC
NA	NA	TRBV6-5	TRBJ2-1	CASRQGTGLAEQFF	TGTGCCAGCAGACAGGGAACGGGGCTAGCTGAGCAGTTCTTC
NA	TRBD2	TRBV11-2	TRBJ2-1	CASSLDRLAGGPRQFF	TGTGCCAGCAGCTTAGATCGTCTAGCGGGAGGGCCGAGGCAGTTCTTC
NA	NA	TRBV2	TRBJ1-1	CASSEGGVTEAFF	TGTGCCAGCAGTGAAGGGGGGGTCACTGAAGCTTTCTTT
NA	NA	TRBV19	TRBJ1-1	CASSLGRINTEAFF	TGTGCCAGTAGTCTAGGCAGGATAAACACTGAAGCTTTCTTT
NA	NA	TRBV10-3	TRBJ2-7	CATQGTSYEQYF	TGTGCCACCCAGGGAACCTCCTACGAGCAGTACTTC
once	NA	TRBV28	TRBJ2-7	CASSLLGARSYEQYF	TGTGCCAGCAGTTTATTGGGGGCGCGGTCCTACGAGCAGTACTTC
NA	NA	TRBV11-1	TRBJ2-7	CASSLGRGPYEQYF	TGTGCCAGCAGCCTCGGACGTGGGCCCTACGAGCAGTACTTC
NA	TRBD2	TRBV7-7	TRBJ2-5	CASSGGLADGETQYF	TGTGCCAGCAGCGGGGGACTAGCGGACGGGGAGACCCAGTACTTC
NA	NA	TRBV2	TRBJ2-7	CASTQGSAWYF	TGTGCCAGCACCCAAGGATCCGCCTGGTACTTC
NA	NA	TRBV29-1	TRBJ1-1	CSVRTVNTEAFF	TGCAGCGTTCGGACAGTGAACACTGAAGCTTTCTTT
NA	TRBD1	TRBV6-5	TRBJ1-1	CASSSGGRVTEAFF	TGTGCCAGCAGTTCAGGGGGTAGGGTCACTGAAGCTTTCTTT